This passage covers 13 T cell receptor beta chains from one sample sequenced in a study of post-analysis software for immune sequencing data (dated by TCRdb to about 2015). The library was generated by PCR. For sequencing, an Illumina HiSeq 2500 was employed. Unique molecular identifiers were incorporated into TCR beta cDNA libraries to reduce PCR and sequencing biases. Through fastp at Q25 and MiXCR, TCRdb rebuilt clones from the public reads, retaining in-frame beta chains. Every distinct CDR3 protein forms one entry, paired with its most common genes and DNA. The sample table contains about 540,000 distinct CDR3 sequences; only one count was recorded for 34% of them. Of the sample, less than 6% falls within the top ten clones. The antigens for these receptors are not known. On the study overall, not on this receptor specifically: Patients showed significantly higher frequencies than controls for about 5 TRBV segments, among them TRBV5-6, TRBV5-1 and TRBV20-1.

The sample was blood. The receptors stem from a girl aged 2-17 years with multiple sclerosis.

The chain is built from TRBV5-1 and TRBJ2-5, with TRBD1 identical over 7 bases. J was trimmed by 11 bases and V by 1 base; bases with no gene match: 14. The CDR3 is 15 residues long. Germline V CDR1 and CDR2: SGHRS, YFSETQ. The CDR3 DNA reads TGCGCCAGCAGCTTGATGACAGGGTTCACTACGGAGCAGTACTTC. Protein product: CASSLMTGFTTEQYF.

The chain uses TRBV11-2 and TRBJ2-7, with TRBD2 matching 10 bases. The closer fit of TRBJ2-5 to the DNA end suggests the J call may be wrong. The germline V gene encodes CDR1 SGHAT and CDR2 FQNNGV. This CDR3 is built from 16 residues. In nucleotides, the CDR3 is TGTGCCAGCAGCTTAGGTAGCGGGGGGTTCGTGGAGACCCAGTACTTC. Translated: CASSLGSGGFVETQYF.

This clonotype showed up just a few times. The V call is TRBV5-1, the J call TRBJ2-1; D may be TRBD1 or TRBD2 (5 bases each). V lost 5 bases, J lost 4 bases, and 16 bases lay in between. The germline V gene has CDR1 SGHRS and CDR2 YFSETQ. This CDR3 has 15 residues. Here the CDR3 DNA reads TGCGCCAGCAGAGAGGGACGGAAGGTTTACAATGAGCAGTTCTTC. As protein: CASREGRKVYNEQFF.

The CDR3 nucleotides are TGCGCCAGCAGTTTGATGGGGCCGGATTCACCCCTCCACTTT. Amino acid sequence: CASSLMGPDSPLHF. J is TRBJ1-6 and V is TRBV5-1; TRBD1 is a possible D gene (5 bases). CDR1 and CDR2 from the germline V gene are SGHRS and YFSETQ. The germline V and J ends were trimmed by 5 bases and 8 bases, with 14 bases remaining between them. This CDR3 region has 14 residues. Variable domain in full (rest from reference TRBV5-1 and TRBJ1-6): KAGVTQTPRYLIKTRGQQVTLSCSPISGHRSVSWYQQTPGQGLQFLFEYFSETQRNKGNFPGRFSGRQFSNSRSEMNVSTLELGDSALYLCASSLMGPDSPLHFGNGTRLTVT.

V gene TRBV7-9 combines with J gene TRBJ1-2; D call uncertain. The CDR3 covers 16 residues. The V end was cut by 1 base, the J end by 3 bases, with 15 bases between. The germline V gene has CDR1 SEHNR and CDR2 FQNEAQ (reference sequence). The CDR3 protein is CASSLDAPYKDYGYTF. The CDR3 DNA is TGTGCCAGCAGCTTAGATGCCCCGTACAAGGACTATGGCTACACCTTC.

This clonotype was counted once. CDR3 sequence: CASSFGTGEREKLFF. CDR3 in DNA: TGTGCCAGCAGCTTCGGGACAGGGGAACGGGAAAAACTGTTTTTT. The chain is built from TRBV5-5 and TRBJ1-4; 10 bases map to TRBD1. This CDR3 contains 15 residues. The germline CDR1 and CDR2 sequences are SGHKS and YYEKEE (reference sequence). Germline trimming cut 2 bases from V and 8 bases from J; bases unmatched to any gene: 6.

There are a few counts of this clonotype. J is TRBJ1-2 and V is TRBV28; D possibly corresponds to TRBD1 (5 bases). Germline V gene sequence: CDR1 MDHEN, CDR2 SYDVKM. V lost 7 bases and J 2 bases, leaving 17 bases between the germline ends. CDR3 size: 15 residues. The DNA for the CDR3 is TGTGCCAGCATTAATTATAGGAGACAGAACTATGGCTACACCTTC. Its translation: CASINYRRQNYGYTF.

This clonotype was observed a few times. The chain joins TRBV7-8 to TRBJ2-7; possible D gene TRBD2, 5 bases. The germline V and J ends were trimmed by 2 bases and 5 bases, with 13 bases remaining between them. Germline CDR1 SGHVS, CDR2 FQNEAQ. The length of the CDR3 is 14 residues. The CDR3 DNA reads TGTGCCAGCAGCTTACGGCGGTCCGGGAACGAGCAGTACTTC. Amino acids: CASSLRRSGNEQYF.

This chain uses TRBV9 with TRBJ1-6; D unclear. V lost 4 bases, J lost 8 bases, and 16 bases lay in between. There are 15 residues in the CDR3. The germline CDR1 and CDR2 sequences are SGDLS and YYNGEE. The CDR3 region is CASSPLILEDSPLHF. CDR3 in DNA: TGTGCCAGCAGCCCCCTGATCCTTGAGGATTCACCCCTCCACTTT.

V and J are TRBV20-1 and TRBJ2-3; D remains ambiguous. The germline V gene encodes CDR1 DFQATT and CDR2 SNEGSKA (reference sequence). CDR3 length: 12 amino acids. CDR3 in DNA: TGCAGGGCTCCCGCGGATACAGATACGCAGTATTTT. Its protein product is CRAPADTDTQYF.

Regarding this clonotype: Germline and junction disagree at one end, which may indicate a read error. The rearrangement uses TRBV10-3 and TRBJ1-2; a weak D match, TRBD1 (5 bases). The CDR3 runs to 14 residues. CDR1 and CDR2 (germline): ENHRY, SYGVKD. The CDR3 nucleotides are TGTGCCAGCAGTGAGTCGGGGGGAGACTATGGCTACACCTTC. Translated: CASSESGGDYGYTF.

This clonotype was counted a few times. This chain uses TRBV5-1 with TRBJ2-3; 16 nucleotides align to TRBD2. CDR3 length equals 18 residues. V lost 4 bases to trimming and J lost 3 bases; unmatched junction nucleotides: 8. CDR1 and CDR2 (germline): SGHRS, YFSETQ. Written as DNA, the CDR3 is TGCGCCAGCAGCCCAGGGACTAGCGGGGGGGCGGCGACAGATACGCAGTATTTT. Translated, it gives CASSPGTSGGAATDTQYF.

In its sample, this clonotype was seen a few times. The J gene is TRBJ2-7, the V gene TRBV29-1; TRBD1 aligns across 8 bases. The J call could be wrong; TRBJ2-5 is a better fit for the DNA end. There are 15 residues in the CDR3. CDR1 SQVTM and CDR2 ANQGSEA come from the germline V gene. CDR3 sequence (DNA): TGCAGCGTTGTAGGGGGGCAGGGGGCAGGTGAGACCCAGTACTTC. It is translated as CSVVGGQGAGETQYF.